This TCR beta chain stems from a study of blood T cell repertoires in COVID-19. Study-level background: The United States, Italy and Spain supplied acute and convalescent COVID-19 samples. T cells, B-cell-depleted T cells, or PBMCs provided the cDNA or gDNA that served as material.

As processed by the authors: Amplification from reference gene primers served as the basis for estimated nucleated cell counts. TCRdb's table, derived via immunoSEQ multiplex PCR, lists solely in-frame clones and lacks some. V and J calls plus clone size are reproduced from that table; the DNA served to infer D and trimming. The table records about 180,000 clones, approximately 85% of them present only once. CDR1 and CDR2 (germline): LNHDA, SQIVND (reference sequence). After removal of 4 bases from V and 1 base from J, the junction contained 2 bases not matched to a gene. This CDR3 has 15 amino acids.

What was sequenced was peripheral blood. The TCR comes from a human donor with active or convalescent COVID-19. The donor label of this sample is uncertain. The chain combines TRBV19 with TRBJ2-7; 12 nucleotides line up with TRBD2. The CDR3 sequence: CASSNGLAGSYEQYF. Written as DNA, the CDR3 is TGTGCCAGTAGTAACGGACTAGCGGGGTCCTACGAGCAGTACTTC.